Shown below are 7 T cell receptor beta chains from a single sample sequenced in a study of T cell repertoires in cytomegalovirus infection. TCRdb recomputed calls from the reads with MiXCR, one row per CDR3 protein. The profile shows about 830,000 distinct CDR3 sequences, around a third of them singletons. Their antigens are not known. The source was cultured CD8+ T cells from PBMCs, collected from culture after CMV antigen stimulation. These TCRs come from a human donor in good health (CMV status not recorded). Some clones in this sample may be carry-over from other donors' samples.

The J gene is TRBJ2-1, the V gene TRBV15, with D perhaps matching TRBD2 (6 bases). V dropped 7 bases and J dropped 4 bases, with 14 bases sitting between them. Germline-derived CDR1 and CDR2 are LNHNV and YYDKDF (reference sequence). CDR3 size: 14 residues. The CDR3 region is CATMGRGNYNEQFF. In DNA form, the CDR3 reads TGTGCCACCATGGGACGGGGGAATTACAATGAGCAGTTCTTC. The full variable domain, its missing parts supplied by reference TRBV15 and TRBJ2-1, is DAMVIQNPRYQVTQFGKPVTLSCSQTLNHNVMYWYQQKSSQAPKLLFHYYDKDFNNEADTPDNFQSRRPNTSFCFLDIRSPGLGDTAMYLCATMGRGNYNEQFFGPGTRLTVL.

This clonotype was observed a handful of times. Here the CDR3 DNA reads TGCAGTGCTATCCAAGGGACAGATAATTCACCCCTCCACTTT. Translated: CSAIQGTDNSPLHF. The chain has TRBV20-1 and TRBJ1-6, with 7 bases fitting TRBD1. Germline assignment: CDR1 DFQATT and CDR2 SNEGSKA (reference sequence). The CDR3 totals 14 residues. Losses at the gene ends were 4 bases for V and 5 bases for J; bases not matched to a gene: 5.

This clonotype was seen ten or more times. The DNA of the CDR3 is TGTGCCAGCAGCCTTAAGGGCCCGGGGAGAGGAGAAAAACTGTTTTTT. Translated, it gives CASSLKGPGRGEKLFF. This rearrangement joins TRBV7-2 to TRBJ1-4, with D uncertain. V gave up 5 bases and J gave up 8 bases, with 21 bases separating them. Germline loops: CDR1 SGHTA, CDR2 FQGNSA. This CDR3 comprises 16 residues. The full variable domain, completed using reference TRBV7-2 and TRBJ1-4, is GAGVSQSPSNKVTEKGKDVELRCDPISGHTALYWYRQSLGQGLEFLIYFQGNSAPDKSGLPSDRFSAERTGGSVSTLTIQRTQQEDSAVYLCASSLKGPGRGEKLFFGSGTQLSVL.

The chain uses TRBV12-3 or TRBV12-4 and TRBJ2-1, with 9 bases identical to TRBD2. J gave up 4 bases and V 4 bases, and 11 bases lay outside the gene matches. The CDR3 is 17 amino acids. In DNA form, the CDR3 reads TGTGCCAGCAGTTCGAGGGAGGGCGGGGGGGGATACAATGAGCAGTTCTTC. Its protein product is CASSSREGGGGYNEQFF.

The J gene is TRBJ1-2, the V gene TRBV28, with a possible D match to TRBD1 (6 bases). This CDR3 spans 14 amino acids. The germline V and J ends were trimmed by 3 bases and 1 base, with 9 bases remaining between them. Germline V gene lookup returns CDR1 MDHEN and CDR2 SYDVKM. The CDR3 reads CASSFQGRNYGYTF. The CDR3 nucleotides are TGTGCCAGCAGTTTCCAGGGGCGTAACTATGGCTACACCTTC.

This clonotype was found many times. CDR3 DNA: TGTGCCAGCAGCAACAGGGGGCATGAGCAGTTCTTC. Its protein is CASSNRGHEQFF. The J gene is TRBJ2-1, the V gene TRBV12-3 or TRBV12-4, with 9 bases aligning to TRBD1. Trimming at V came to 6 bases and at J to 8 bases, leaving 2 bases not matched to a gene. The CDR3 is 12 amino acids.

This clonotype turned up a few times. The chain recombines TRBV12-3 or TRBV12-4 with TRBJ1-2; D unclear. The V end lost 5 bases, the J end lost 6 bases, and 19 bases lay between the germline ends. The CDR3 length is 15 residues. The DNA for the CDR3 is TGTGCCAGCAGTGCATATATGGGTCTGGACGATGGCTACACCTTC. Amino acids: CASSAYMGLDDGYTF.